This TCR beta chain derives from a study of OX40 agonist ivuxolimab in advanced cancers. Study context: Ivuxolimab, which is an agonistic anti-OX40 (CD134) antibody, was administered to the patients.

The method was immunoSEQ multiplex PCR; TCRdb's version includes in-frame clones alone and lacks a portion of them. The sample includes tens of thousands of clones, nearly 90% of them seen just once. Whole-study findings and limits: Among T cells, CD8+ cells averaged more expanded clones than CD4+ cells.

This CDR3 has 15 amino acids. With V trimmed by 4 bases and J by 5 bases, 8 bases remained unmatched. Germline CDR1 reads MGHDK; CDR2 reads SYGVNS. On this clone itself: Its antigen is currently unknown.

The sequences come from CD4+ or CD8+ T cells sorted from blood, collected in a trial of the OX40 agonist ivuxolimab. The chain uses TRBV25-1 and TRBJ2-5; TRBD1 agrees at 9 bases. The source is an adult with an advanced solid tumor such as melanoma, head and neck, liver or kidney cancer. The CDR3 DNA follows: TGTGCCAGCAGTGCGGGACAGGGACTGGGGGAGACCCAGTACTTC. It yields the protein CASSAGQGLGETQYF.